The T cell receptor (beta chain) under discussion was sequenced for a study of blood T cell repertoires in COVID-19. A PCR-confirmed or clinician-diagnosed COVID-19 case had contacted exposed participants within 2 weeks of entry. The method was immunoSEQ multiplex PCR; TCRdb's version includes in-frame clones alone and lacks a portion of them. The table includes about 350,000 clones, more than 70% detected once. V was shortened by 6 bases and J by 7 bases, with 15 bases between the two germline ends. There are 13 residues in the CDR3. Germline V gives CDR1 MNHEY, CDR2 SVGAGI. Material: PBMCs or T cells enriched from blood (not recorded which). This TCR came from a woman in her twenties or thirties who had been exposed to COVID-19. The rearrangement uses TRBV6-5 and TRBJ1-1, with D uncertain. The CDR3 protein is CASRSGREYEAFF. The CDR3, as DNA: TGTGCCAGCAGGTCGGGGAGGGAGTATGAAGCTTTCTTT.